The next 6 T cell receptor beta chains were all read from a single sample in a study of T-cell memory formation after mild COVID-19. Via MiXCR, TCRdb re-called the 5' RACE reads, giving one row per CDR3 protein. The sample yields about 250,000 distinct CDR3 sequences, approximately 15% seen once. Sequencing was carried out using PBMCs or a T cell subset sorted from them (not recorded which). The source of these receptors is an adult woman who had mild COVID-19 (a few samples of this study predate the infection). Cell type and time point are not known.

The V gene is TRBV19, the J gene TRBJ2-2, with TRBD1 matching over 8 bases. Trimming at V came to 6 bases and at J to 0 bases, leaving 6 bases not matched to a gene. CDR3 length: 16 residues. CDR1 and CDR2 from the germline V gene are LNHDA and SQIVND (reference sequence). The CDR3 reads CASRPQGAPNTGELFF. CDR3 sequence (DNA): TGTGCCAGTAGGCCTCAGGGGGCGCCGAACACCGGGGAGCTGTTTTTT.

The J gene is TRBJ2-1, the V gene TRBV5-1; D ambiguous. The ends were cut back, 4 bases at V and 8 bases at J, with 10 bases in the middle. This CDR3 is 12 amino acids long. Germline CDR1 and CDR2: SGHRS and YFSETQ. CDR3 DNA sequence: TGCGCCAGCAGCGATGATTTCGATGAGCAGTTCTTC. Encoded protein: CASSDDFDEQFF.

This clonotype has more than one count but fewer than ten. The chain is built from TRBV18 and TRBJ2-5; D call uncertain. Between the trimmed V and J ends, which lost 1 base and 0 bases, there was a span of 3 bases. This CDR3 has 13 residues. Per the germline V gene, CDR1 is KGHSH and CDR2 is LQKENI. The CDR3 region has the DNA TGTGCCAGCTCACCACTAAACCAAGAGACCCAGTACTTC. Amino acids: CASSPLNQETQYF. Full variable domain (remainder filled in from reference TRBV18 and TRBJ2-5): NAGVMQNPRHLVRRRGQEARLRCSPMKGHSHVYWYRQLPEEGLKFMVYLQKENIIDESGMPKERFSAEFPKEGPSILRIQQVVRGDSAAYFCASSPLNQETQYFGPGTRLLVL.

This clonotype was observed a few times. This chain uses TRBV6-6 with TRBJ2-1; 9 bases map to TRBD1. Losses at the gene ends were 10 bases for V and 9 bases for J; bases not matched to a gene: 13. The germline V gene has CDR1 MNHNY and CDR2 SVGAGI (reference sequence). The CDR3 sequence is 14 residues long. CDR3 loop: CATTLTGGSGEQFF. CDR3 nucleotide sequence: TGTGCCACCACTCTCACAGGGGGCTCCGGTGAGCAGTTCTTC.

This clonotype was detected a few times. V is TRBV5-4 and J is TRBJ1-1, with 7 bases lining up with TRBD1. Losses at the gene ends were 4 bases for V and 4 bases for J; bases not matched to a gene: 4. The germline V gene encodes CDR1 SGHNT and CDR2 YYREEE (reference sequence). CDR3 length: 13 amino acids. The CDR3 sequence: CASSKGQATEAFF. The CDR3 bases are TGTGCCAGCAGCAAAGGACAGGCCACTGAAGCTTTCTTT. The full variable domain, with the rest looked up from reference TRBV5-4 and TRBJ1-1, is ETGVTQSPTHLIKTRGQQVTLRCSSQSGHNTVSWYQQALGQGPQFIFQYYREEENGRGNFPPRFSGLQFPNYSSELNVNALELDDSALYLCASSKGQATEAFFGQGTRLTVV.

The rearrangement uses TRBV7-9 and TRBJ1-4; D gene unclear. Germline V gene lookup returns CDR1 SEHNR and CDR2 FQNEAQ (reference sequence). The CDR3 loop spans 12 amino acids. V lost 3 bases to trimming and J lost 10 bases, with 9 bases between them. DNA for the CDR3: TGTGCCAGCAGCTTGGAACTCGGAAAACTGTTTTTT. Its protein product is CASSLELGKLFF.